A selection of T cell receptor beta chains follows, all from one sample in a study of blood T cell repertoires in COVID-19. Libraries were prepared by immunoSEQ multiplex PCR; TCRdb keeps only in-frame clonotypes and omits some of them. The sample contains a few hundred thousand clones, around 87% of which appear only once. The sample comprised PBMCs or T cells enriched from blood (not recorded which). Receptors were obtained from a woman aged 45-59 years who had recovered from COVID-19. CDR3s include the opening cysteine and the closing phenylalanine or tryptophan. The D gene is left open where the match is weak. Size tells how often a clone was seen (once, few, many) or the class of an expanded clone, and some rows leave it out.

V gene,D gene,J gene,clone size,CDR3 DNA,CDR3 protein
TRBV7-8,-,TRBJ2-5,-,TGTGCCAGCAGCTTAGGACTAAGGGAGACCCAGTACTTC,CASSLGLRETQYF
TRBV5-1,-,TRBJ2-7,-,TGCGCCAGCAGCTTGGGGATCCAGGGTCCCTACGAGCAGTACTTC,CASSLGIQGPYEQYF
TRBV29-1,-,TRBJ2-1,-,TGCAGCGTTGAAGATTCTTTCAATGAGCAGTTCTTC,CSVEDSFNEQFF
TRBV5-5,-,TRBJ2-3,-,TGTGCCAGCAGCTTGAGGGGGGGATTCACAGATACGCAGTATTTT,CASSLRGGFTDTQYF
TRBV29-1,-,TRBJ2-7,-,TGCAGCGTCGGAGGGACCGGGACTCATCATCCATACGAGCAGTACTTC,CSVGGTGTHHPYEQYF
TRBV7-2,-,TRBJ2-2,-,TGTGCCAGCAGCTTACTCCGGGGATCGAACACCGGGGAGCTGTTTTTT,CASSLLRGSNTGELFF
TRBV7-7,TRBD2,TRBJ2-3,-,TGTGCTAGCAGCTCGGGACTAGCGGGAGGCACAGATACGCAGTATTTT,CASSSGLAGGTDTQYF
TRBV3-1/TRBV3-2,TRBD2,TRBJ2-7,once,TGTGCCAGCAGCCATTTGACTAGCGGGAGTAGCGAGCAGTACTTC,CASSHLTSGSSEQYF
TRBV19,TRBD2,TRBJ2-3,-,TGTGCCAGTACGGGAGGGGTCACTCAGACAGATACGCAGTATTTT,CASTGGVTQTDTQYF
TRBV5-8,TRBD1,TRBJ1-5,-,TGTGCCAGCAGCTTTGCCAGGGGGCGCCTAAGCAATCAGCCCCAGCATTTT,CASSFARGRLSNQPQHF
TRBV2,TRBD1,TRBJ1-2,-,TGTGCCAGCATGAGCCAGGGGGGAGGCTACACCTTC,CASMSQGGGYTF
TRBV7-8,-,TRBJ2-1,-,TGTGCCAGCAGCTTGGCAAATGAGCAGTTCTTC,CASSLANEQFF
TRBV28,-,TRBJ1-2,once,TGTGCCAGCAGACCTCAGGGTCGGTGGGGCTACACCTTC,CASRPQGRWGYTF
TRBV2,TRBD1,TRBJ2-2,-,TGTGCCAGCAGTGTACAGGGGAGTGGCACCGGGGAGCTGTTTTTT,CASSVQGSGTGELFF
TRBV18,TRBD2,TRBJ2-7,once,TGTGCCAGCTCACCACGTCTGGTGGCGGGAGGGATTACCTACGAGCAGTACTTC,CASSPRLVAGGITYEQYF
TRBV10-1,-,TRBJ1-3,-,TGCGCCAGCAGTGAGCCAGGAACCTCTGGAAACACCATATATTTT,CASSEPGTSGNTIYF
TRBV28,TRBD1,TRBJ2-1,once,TGTGCCAGCACTACAGGGGACAATGAGCAGTTCTTC,CASTTGDNEQFF
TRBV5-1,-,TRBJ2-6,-,TGCGCCAGCAGCTTGGGCAGGTTAGGGGCCAACGTCCTGACTTTC,CASSLGRLGANVLTF
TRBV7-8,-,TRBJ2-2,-,TGTGCCAGCAACCTACCGGCGGGGCTGTCCACCGGGGAGCTGTTTTTT,CASNLPAGLSTGELFF
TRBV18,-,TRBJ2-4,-,TGTGCCAGCTCACCACAACAGGGTGGAACCAAAAACATTCAGTACTTC,CASSPQQGGTKNIQYF
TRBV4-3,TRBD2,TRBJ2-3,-,TGCGCCAGCAGCCAAGATAGAGGACTAGCGGGAGCCCCAGATACGCAGTATTTT,CASSQDRGLAGAPDTQYF
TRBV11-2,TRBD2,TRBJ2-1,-,TGTGCCAGCAGCAGGACTAGCGGGAGCGATGAGCAGTTCTTC,CASSRTSGSDEQFF
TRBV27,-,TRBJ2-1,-,TGTGCCAGCAGCCCTCACGCCCTGAGAGACAATGAGCAGTTCTTC,CASSPHALRDNEQFF
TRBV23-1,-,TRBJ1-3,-,TGCGCCAGCAGTCAATTCGCGCGGGTCCAGCACACCATATATTTT,CASSQFARVQHTIYF
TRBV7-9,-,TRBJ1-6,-,TGTGCCAGCAGCCGCACCACGGACAGTCGACGCTCCTATAATTCACCCCTCCACTTT,CASSRTTDSRRSYNSPLHF
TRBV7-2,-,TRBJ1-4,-,TGTGCCAGCAGCTTAATGGGGGCTCTAGAAGAAAAACTGTTTTTT,CASSLMGALEEKLFF
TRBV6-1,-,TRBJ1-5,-,TGTGCCAGCAGTGACAGGAGGGGAGGGATAGAGTTGGGGAATCAGCCCCAGCATTTT,CASSDRRGGIELGNQPQHF
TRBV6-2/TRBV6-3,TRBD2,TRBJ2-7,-,TGTGCCAGCAGCCCAGCCGATATAGCGGGAGTTGGCGAGCAGTACTTC,CASSPADIAGVGEQYF
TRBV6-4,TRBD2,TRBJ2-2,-,TGTGCCTGCGATTTGGGTCCGGGAGGAAAAAAGCGAGCCGCTGGCGGGGAGCTGTTTTTT,CACDLGPGGKKRAAGGELFF
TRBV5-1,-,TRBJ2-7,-,TGCGCCAGCAGCTTGGCCGGGGGGCCTCTCGAGCAGTACTTC,CASSLAGGPLEQYF